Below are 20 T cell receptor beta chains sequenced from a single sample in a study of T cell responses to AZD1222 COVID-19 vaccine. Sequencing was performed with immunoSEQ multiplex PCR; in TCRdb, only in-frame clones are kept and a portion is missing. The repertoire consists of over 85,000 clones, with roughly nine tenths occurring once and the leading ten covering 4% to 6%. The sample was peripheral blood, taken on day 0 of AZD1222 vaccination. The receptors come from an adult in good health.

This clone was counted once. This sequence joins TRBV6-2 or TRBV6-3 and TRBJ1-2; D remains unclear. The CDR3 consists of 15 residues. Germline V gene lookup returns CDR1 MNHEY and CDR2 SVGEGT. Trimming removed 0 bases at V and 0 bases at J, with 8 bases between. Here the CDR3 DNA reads TGTGCCAGCAGTTACTCGGCGTTAACTAACTATGGCTACACCTTC. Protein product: CASSYSALTNYGYTF.

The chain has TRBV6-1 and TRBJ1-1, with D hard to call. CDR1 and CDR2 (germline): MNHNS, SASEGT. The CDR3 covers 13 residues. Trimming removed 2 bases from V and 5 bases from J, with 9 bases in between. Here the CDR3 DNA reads TGTGCCAGCAGTGAAATCCAGCCTACTGAAGCTTTCTTT. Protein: CASSEIQPTEAFF.

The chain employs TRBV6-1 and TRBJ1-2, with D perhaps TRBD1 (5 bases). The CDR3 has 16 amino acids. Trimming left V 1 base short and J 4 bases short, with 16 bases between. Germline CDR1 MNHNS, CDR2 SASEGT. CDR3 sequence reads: CASSEGPVGGFYGYTF. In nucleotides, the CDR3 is TGTGCCAGCAGTGAAGGACCTGTCGGGGGGTTCTATGGCTACACCTTC.

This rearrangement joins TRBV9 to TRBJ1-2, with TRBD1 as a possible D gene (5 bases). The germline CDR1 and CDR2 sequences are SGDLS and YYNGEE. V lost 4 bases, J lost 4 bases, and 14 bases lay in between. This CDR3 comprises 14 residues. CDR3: CASSPTGRSYGYTF. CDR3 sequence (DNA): TGTGCCAGCAGCCCTACGGGACGGTCCTATGGCTACACCTTC.

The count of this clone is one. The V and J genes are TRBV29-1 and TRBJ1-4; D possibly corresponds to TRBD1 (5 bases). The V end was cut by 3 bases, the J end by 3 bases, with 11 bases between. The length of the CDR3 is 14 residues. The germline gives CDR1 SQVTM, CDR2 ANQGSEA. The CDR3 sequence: CSVDGGTANEKLFF. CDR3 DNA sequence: TGCAGCGTTGATGGGGGGACGGCTAATGAAAAACTGTTTTTT.

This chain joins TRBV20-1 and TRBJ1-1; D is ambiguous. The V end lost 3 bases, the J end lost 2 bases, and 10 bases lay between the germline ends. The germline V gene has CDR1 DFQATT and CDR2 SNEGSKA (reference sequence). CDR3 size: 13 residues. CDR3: CSASWSPNTEAFF. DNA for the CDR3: TGCAGTGCTAGTTGGTCCCCTAACACTGAAGCTTTCTTT.

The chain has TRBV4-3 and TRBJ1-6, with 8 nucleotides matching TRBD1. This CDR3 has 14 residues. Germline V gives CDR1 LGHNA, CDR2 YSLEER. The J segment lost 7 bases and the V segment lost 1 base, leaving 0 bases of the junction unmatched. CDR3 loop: CASSQGTGNSPLHF. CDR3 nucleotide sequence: TGCGCCAGCAGCCAAGGGACAGGGAATTCACCCCTCCACTTT.

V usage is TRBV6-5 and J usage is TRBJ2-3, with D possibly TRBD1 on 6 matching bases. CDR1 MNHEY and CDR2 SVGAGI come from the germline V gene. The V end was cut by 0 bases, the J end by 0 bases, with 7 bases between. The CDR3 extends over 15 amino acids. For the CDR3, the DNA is TGTGCCAGCAGTTACTCCGGGACAAGCACAGATACGCAGTATTTT. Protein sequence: CASSYSGTSTDTQYF.

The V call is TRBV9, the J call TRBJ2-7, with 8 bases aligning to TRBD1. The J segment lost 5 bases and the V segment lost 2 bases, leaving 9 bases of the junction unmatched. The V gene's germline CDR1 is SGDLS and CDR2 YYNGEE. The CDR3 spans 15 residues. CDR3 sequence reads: CASSVRPGGRDEQYF. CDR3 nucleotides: TGTGCCAGCAGCGTTCGGCCAGGGGGCCGGGACGAGCAGTACTTC.

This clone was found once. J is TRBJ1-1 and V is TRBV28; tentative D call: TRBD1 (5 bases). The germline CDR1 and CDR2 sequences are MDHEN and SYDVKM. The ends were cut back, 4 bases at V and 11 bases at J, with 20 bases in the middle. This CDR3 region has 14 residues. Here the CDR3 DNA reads TGTGCCAGCAGTTCGGGACCCTCTGCTGGGCGGGCTTTCTTT. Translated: CASSSGPSAGRAFF.

The CDR3 spells CASSQISGNTIYF. DNA of the CDR3: TGTGCCAGCAGCCAAATCTCTGGAAACACCATATATTTT. The rearrangement joins TRBV11-2 to TRBJ1-3, with D hard to call. The V end was cut by 5 bases, the J end by 0 bases, with 5 bases between. Germline V gene sequence: CDR1 SGHAT, CDR2 FQNNGV. The CDR3 is 13 residues long.

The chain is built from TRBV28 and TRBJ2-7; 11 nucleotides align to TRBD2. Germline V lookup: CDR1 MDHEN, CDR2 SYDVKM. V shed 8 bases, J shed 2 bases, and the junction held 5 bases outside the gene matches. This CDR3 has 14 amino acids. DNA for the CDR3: TGTGCCAGCCAACTAGCGGGAGTCACCTACGAGCAGTACTTC. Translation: CASQLAGVTYEQYF.

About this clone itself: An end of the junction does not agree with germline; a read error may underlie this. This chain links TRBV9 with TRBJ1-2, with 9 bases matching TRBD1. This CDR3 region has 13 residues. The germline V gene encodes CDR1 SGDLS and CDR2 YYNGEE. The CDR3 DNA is TGCAACTCGACCGGACAGGGGATATATGGCTACACCTTC. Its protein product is CNSTGQGIYGYTF.

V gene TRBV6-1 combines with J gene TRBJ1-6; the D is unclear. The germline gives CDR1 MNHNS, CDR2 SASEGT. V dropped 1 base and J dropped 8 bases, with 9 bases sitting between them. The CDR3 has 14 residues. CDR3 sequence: CASSEGRSYSPLHF. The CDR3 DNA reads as TGTGCCAGCAGTGAAGGAAGGAGTTATTCACCCCTCCACTTT.

The CDR3 reads CASTVGRGGNQPQHF. DNA for the CDR3: TGTGCCAGCACAGTCGGCAGGGGAGGCAATCAGCCCCAGCATTTT. The V and J genes are TRBV2 and TRBJ1-5; maybe TRBD1 (6 bases). This CDR3 contains 15 residues. CDR1 and CDR2 (germline): SNHLY, FYNNEI. V was shortened by 7 bases and J by 2 bases, with 15 bases between the two germline ends.

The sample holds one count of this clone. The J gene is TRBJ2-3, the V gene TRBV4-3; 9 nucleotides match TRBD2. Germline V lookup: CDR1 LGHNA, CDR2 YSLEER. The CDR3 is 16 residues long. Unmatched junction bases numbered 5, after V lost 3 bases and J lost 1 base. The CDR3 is CASSHLIAGGTDTQYF. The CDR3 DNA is TGCGCCAGCAGCCACTTAATAGCGGGAGGCACAGATACGCAGTATTTT.

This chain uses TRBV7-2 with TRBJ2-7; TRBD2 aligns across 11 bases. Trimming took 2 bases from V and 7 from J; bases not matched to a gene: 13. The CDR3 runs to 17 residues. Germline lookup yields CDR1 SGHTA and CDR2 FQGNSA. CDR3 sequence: CASSLPVNSGGAWEQYF. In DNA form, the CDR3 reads TGTGCCAGCAGCTTACCCGTTAATAGCGGGGGGGCCTGGGAGCAGTACTTC.

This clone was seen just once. CDR3 sequence (DNA): TGTGCCAGCAACCATATCTCTGGAAACACCATATATTTT. It codes for CASNHISGNTIYF. This chain uses TRBV12-3 or TRBV12-4 with TRBJ1-3; no reliable D call. V lost 7 bases to trimming and J lost 0 bases, with 7 bases between them. This CDR3 has 13 residues.

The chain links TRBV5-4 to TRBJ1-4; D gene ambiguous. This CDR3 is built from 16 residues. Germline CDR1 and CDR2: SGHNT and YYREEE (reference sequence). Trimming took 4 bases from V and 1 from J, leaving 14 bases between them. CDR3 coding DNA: TGTGCCAGCAGCAGTGGTGGCTCCGGAACTAATGAAAAACTGTTTTTT. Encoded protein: CASSSGGSGTNEKLFF.

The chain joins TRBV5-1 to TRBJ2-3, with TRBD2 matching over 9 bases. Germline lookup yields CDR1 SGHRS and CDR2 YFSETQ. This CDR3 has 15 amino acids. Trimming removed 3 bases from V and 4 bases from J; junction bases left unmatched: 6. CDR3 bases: TGCGCCAGCAGCTATAGCGGGAGTGGCGCAGATACGCAGTATTTT. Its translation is CASSYSGSGADTQYF.